Described below is a single T cell receptor beta chain sequence and its context. The data belong to a study of identifying expanded T cells in peripheral blood. The method was immunoSEQ multiplex PCR; TCRdb's version includes in-frame clones alone and lacks a portion of them. Found here are about 81,000 clones, about 83% of them singletons; the top ten hold roughly a fifth. Healthy donors had no documented immune events, such as infections, while sampled. This CDR3 region has 15 residues. CDR1 KGHSH and CDR2 LQKENI come from the germline V gene. Trimming left V 4 bases short and J 4 bases short, with 13 bases between.

Sequencing was done on a sample of blood. The receptor was isolated from a person aged 18-69 years in good health. The chain is built from TRBV18 and TRBJ2-2; D is unclear. The DNA for the CDR3 is TGTGCCAGCTCACGGCGCGAGGTGGGCACCGGGGAGCTGTTTTTT. Translating it yields CASSRREVGTGELFF. Filled out from reference TRBV18 and TRBJ2-2, the complete variable domain reads NAGVMQNPRHLVRRRGQEARLRCSPMKGHSHVYWYRQLPEEGLKFMVYLQKENIIDESGMPKERFSAEFPKEGPSILRIQQVVRGDSAAYFCASSRREVGTGELFFGEGSRLTVL.